This is a list of T cell receptor beta chains from one sample in a study of T cells in Graves' hyperthyroidism and ophthalmopathy. From the multiplex PCR reads, TCRdb called clonotypes with MiXCR, one entry per CDR3 protein. The repertoire holds 750,000 to 950,000 distinct CDR3 sequences, with roughly 40% as singletons. Material: blood. These receptors all come from a man aged 18-30 years with Graves' hyperthyroidism. The CDR3 runs from the conserved cysteine through the conserved F or W. The D gene is left open where the match is weak. The size entry is marked missing in some rows and otherwise reads once, few, many or a size class.

j_call v_call d_call cdr3_length clone_size cdr3_aa cdr3_nt
TRBJ2-2 TRBV7-3 - 16 - CASSQVRGQNTGELFF TGCGCCAGCAGCCAAGTTAGGGGACAGAACACCGGGGAGCTGTTTTTT
TRBJ1-5 TRBV7-2 - 14 many CASSSGLGDQPQHF TGTGCCAGCAGCTCTGGACTGGGAGATCAGCCCCAGCATTTT
TRBJ2-6 TRBV9 - 14 many CASSEGTGANVLTF TGTGCCAGCAGCGAGGGTACTGGGGCCAACGTCCTGACTTTC
TRBJ2-2 TRBV2 - 16 - CASSLEGRGTTGELFF TGTGCCAGCAGTTTGGAGGGCCGGGGGACCACCGGGGAGCTGTTTTTT
TRBJ1-1 TRBV20-1 TRBD1 15 - CSATDTGGDNTEAFF TGCAGTGCTACCGACACAGGGGGGGATAACACTGAAGCTTTCTTT
TRBJ1-1 TRBV9 - 15 many CASSVAGAGNTEAFF TGTGCCAGCAGCGTAGCTGGGGCAGGGAACACTGAAGCTTTCTTT
TRBJ1-2 TRBV10-3 TRBD1 15 - CAIRRDRGGSYGYTF TGTGCCATCAGGAGGGACAGGGGAGGGTCCTATGGCTACACCTTC
TRBJ2-7 TRBV4-3 - 14 few CASSQTRGEYEQYF TGCGCCAGCAGCCAAACCCGAGGGGAATACGAGCAGTACTTC
TRBJ2-5 TRBV14 TRBD2 16 - CASSQGTSGGSETQYF TGTGCCAGCAGCCAAGGGACTAGCGGGGGTAGTGAGACCCAGTACTTC
TRBJ2-7 TRBV19 - 15 few CASSSRDKDIHEQYF TGTGCCAGTAGTTCCCGGGACAAAGACATCCACGAGCAGTACTTC
TRBJ2-5 TRBV4-2 - 18 - CVSSQEDVGGLTQETQYF TGTGTCAGCAGCCAAGAAGACGTCGGGGGCCTTACCCAAGAGACCCAGTACTTC
TRBJ1-4 TRBV29-1 - 11 many CSAVFNEKLFF TGCAGCGCGGTTTTTAATGAAAAACTGTTTTTT
TRBJ1-5 TRBV20-1 - 17 few CSARDSFRQTSNQPQHF TGCAGTGCTAGAGATAGTTTTCGACAGACTAGCAATCAGCCCCAGCATTTT
TRBJ2-7 TRBV20-1 TRBD2 14 few CSARGLAPSYEQYF TGCAGTGCTAGGGGACTAGCGCCTTCCTACGAGCAGTACTTC
TRBJ2-7 TRBV25-1 - 15 once CASSPGDPSAYEQYF TGTGCCAGCTCACCGGGGGATCCCTCCGCCTACGAGCAGTACTTC
TRBJ1-1 TRBV29-1 - 14 - CSVDGDGETTEAFF TGCAGCGTTGACGGGGACGGCGAGACGACTGAAGCTTTCTTT
TRBJ2-7 TRBV5-1 - 14 - CASSFRGETYEQYF TGCGCCAGCAGCTTCCGGGGCGAAACCTACGAGCAGTACTTC
TRBJ2-7 TRBV20-1 - 11 many CSARRIYEQYF TGCAGTGCGAGGCGTATCTACGAGCAGTACTTC
TRBJ2-5 TRBV20-1 - 14 - CSARDLVGEETQYF TGCAGTGCTAGAGATCTTGTGGGGGAAGAGACCCAGTACTTC
TRBJ1-2 TRBV6-5 - 14 few CASSYSPGDYGYTF TGTGCCAGCAGTTACTCGCCCGGGGACTATGGCTACACCTTC
TRBJ1-5 TRBV12-3/TRBV12-4 - 16 few CASLTTERAREQPQHF TGTGCCAGCCTCACAACCGAGAGGGCTCGGGAACAGCCCCAGCATTTT
TRBJ2-5 TRBV25-1 TRBD2 13 few CASHGGGKETQYF TGTGCCAGCCACGGGGGGGGCAAGGAGACCCAGTACTTC
TRBJ1-2 TRBV4-1 - 15 - CASSQGGPGPYGYTF TGCGCCAGCAGCCAAGGGGGGCCGGGGCCTTATGGCTACACCTTC
TRBJ2-5 TRBV12-3/TRBV12-4 TRBD1 13 - CASRGTGEGTQYF TGTGCCAGCAGGGGGACAGGGGAAGGGACCCAGTACTTC
TRBJ1-6 TRBV7-9 - 15 many CASSLGRASNSPLHF TGTGCCAGCAGCTTAGGGAGGGCCTCAAATTCACCCCTCCACTTT
TRBJ1-5 TRBV19 TRBD1 13 many CASRDSYNQPQHF TGTGCCAGCCGGGACAGCTACAATCAGCCCCAGCATTTT
TRBJ1-3 TRBV6-1 TRBD1 14 once CASRDGTAGNTIYF TGTGCCAGCAGAGACGGGACAGCTGGAAACACCATATATTTT
TRBJ2-5 TRBV11-2 TRBD2 16 few CASSLGFGGGQETQYF TGTGCCAGCAGCTTGGGCTTTGGCGGGGGACAAGAGACCCAGTACTTC
TRBJ1-6 TRBV9 TRBD1 15 - CASSTGQGSNSPLHF TGTGCCAGCAGCACTGGACAGGGGTCCAATTCACCCCTCCACTTT
TRBJ2-2 TRBV10-3 - 13 - CAISRQAAGELFF TGTGCCATCAGTCGCCAGGCCGCCGGGGAGCTGTTTTTT